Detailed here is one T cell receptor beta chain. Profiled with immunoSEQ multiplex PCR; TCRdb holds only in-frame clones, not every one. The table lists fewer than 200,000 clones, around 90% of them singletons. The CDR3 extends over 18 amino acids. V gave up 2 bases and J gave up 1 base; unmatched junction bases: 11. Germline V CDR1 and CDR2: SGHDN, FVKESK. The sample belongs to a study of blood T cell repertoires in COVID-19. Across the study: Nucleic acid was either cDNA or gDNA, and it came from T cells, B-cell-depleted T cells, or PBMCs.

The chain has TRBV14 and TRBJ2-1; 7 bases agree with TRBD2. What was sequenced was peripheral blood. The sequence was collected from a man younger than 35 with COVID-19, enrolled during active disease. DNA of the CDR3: TGTGCCAGCAGCCAATTTCCACGGGGGGTAGGGTCCTACAATGAGCAGTTCTTC. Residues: CASSQFPRGVGSYNEQFF.